This is a list of T cell receptor beta chains from one sample in a study of response to subunit inactivated influenza vaccine. Via MiXCR, TCRdb re-called the RT-PCR reads, giving one row per CDR3 protein. The data show 500,000 to 600,000 distinct CDR3 sequences, with roughly 12% seen just once and about a tenth held by the top ten. Here the sequenced sample was PBMCs from blood, taken on the day of vaccination. Receptors were obtained from a man aged 45-65 years who received an inactivated influenza vaccine. Both conserved end residues are part of each CDR3. Fields, in order: V gene, clone size, J gene, D gene, CDR3 DNA, CDR3 protein. D genes are given only for firm matches. Where a row states a size, it is once, few, many or the class of an expanded clone; other rows omit it.

TRBV7-9	few	TRBJ2-2	.	TGTGCCAGCAGCCTTCAGGGTTGGGGTAACACCGGGGAGCTGTTTTTT	CASSLQGWGNTGELFF
TRBV4-3	.	TRBJ1-6	.	TGCGCCAGCAGCCAAGACCCGGGGGCCGGTTCACCCCTCCACTTT	CASSQDPGAGSPLHF
TRBV3-1	few	TRBJ1-2	TRBD1	TGTGCCAGCAAGGGACAGGGGGGAGGCTACACCTTC	CASKGQGGGYTF
TRBV5-1	.	TRBJ1-4	.	TGCGCCAGCAGCTTGGAAGGCTGGGGACGGACTAATGAAAAACTGTTTTTT	CASSLEGWGRTNEKLFF
TRBV7-2	.	TRBJ1-4	.	TGTGCCAGCAGCCTAATGACAGGAGAAAAACTGTTTTTT	CASSLMTGEKLFF
TRBV5-1	.	TRBJ2-1	TRBD2	TGCGCCAGCAGCTTTTTGGGGACTAGCGGGCCCGGCTCCTACAATGAGCAGTTCTTC	CASSFLGTSGPGSYNEQFF
TRBV10-3	few	TRBJ2-3	TRBD1	TGTGCCATCCGGGGTATAGACCTTGCGACAGGGATGGGAAATACGCAGTATTTT	CAIRGIDLATGMGNTQYF
TRBV12-3/TRBV12-4	.	TRBJ2-1	TRBD2	TGTGCCAGCAGTCTACAAGGCGGGAGGGATGCGAATGAGCAGTTCTTC	CASSLQGGRDANEQFF
TRBV23-1	few	TRBJ1-5	.	TGCGCCAGCAGTCAATTCAAAAATAGCAATCAGCCCCAGCATTTT	CASSQFKNSNQPQHF
TRBV30	.	TRBJ2-2	TRBD1	TGTGCCTGGAGTGGAATACAGGGGAAGTCCGGGGAGCTGTTTTTT	CAWSGIQGKSGELFF
TRBV15	.	TRBJ1-4	.	TGTGCCACCAGCAGAGACGCAAGGACTAATGAAAAACTGTTTTTT	CATSRDARTNEKLFF
TRBV12-3/TRBV12-4	many	TRBJ2-1	TRBD2	TGTGCCAGCAGGTGGACTAGCGGGCATTCGGGTGAGCAGTTCTTC	CASRWTSGHSGEQFF
TRBV5-1	many	TRBJ2-1	TRBD1	TGCGCCAGCAGCCTATGGACAGGGCGAGAGCAGTTCTTC	CASSLWTGREQFF
TRBV29-1	.	TRBJ2-7	TRBD2	TGCAGCGTTCACCTAGCGGGAGGTAAATACGAGCAGTACTTC	CSVHLAGGKYEQYF
TRBV28	many	TRBJ2-1	.	TGTGCCAGCACGGACAGCTACAATGAGCAGTTCTTC	CASTDSYNEQFF
TRBV6-2/TRBV6-3	few	TRBJ1-5	.	TGTGCCAGCGGTGGAGGGGTTCAGCCCCAGCATTTT	CASGGGVQPQHF
TRBV18	few	TRBJ2-3	.	TGTGCCAGCTCAACCCTAGCGCTCACAGATACGCAGTATTTT	CASSTLALTDTQYF
TRBV7-2	.	TRBJ2-3	.	TGTGCCAGCAGCTTACACGGCAGGGTCACAGATACGCAGTATTTT	CASSLHGRVTDTQYF
TRBV5-1	.	TRBJ2-7	.	TGCGCCAGCAGCTTGGGGTGGGACGGTTCCTACGAGCAGTACTTC	CASSLGWDGSYEQYF
TRBV11-2	few	TRBJ1-1	.	TGTGCCAGCAGCTTAGATCTTGGAGGAGAAGCTTTCTTT	CASSLDLGGEAFF
TRBV29-1	.	TRBJ1-2	.	TGCAGCGTCAAAACAGTCCCTAACTATGGCTACACCTTC	CSVKTVPNYGYTF
TRBV5-1	many	TRBJ2-1	TRBD1	TGTGCCAGCAGTCCCGGGACAGGGGGCTACAATGAGCAGTTCTTC	CASSPGTGGYNEQFF
TRBV5-1	.	TRBJ2-1	.	TGCGCCAGCAGCCCCAACCCCGGGCTAGCTTATGAGCAGTTCTTC	CASSPNPGLAYEQFF
TRBV4-2	many	TRBJ2-1	TRBD2	TGTGCCAGCAGCCAAGATAGCCCCGCGGGACTAGCGGGAGTAAGCTTCTTCAATGAGCAGTTCTTC	CASSQDSPAGLAGVSFFNEQFF
TRBV15	many	TRBJ2-6	.	TGTGCCACCAGCAGAGATCGGGACGTAAGAGCCAACGTCCTGACTTTC	CATSRDRDVRANVLTF
TRBV28	.	TRBJ1-5	.	TGTGCCAGCAGTCGGATTCGGGAGTTCGGCCAGCCCCAGCATTTT	CASSRIREFGQPQHF
TRBV12-3/TRBV12-4	many	TRBJ2-1	TRBD2	TGTGCCAGCAGTTCGCTAGCGGACTACAATGAGCAGTTCTTC	CASSSLADYNEQFF
TRBV29-1	many	TRBJ2-7	TRBD2	TGCAGCGTTAGATTGAGGGTAGCGGGAGACCACGAGCAGTACTTC	CSVRLRVAGDHEQYF
TRBV5-1	many	TRBJ2-5	TRBD1	TGCGCCAGCAGCTTGAAGACAGGGCAAGAGACCCAGTACTTC	CASSLKTGQETQYF
TRBV11-2	.	TRBJ2-7	.	TGTGCCAGCAGCTTAGATCTAGGGGGCGAGCAGTACTTC	CASSLDLGGEQYF
TRBV5-1	.	TRBJ2-3	TRBD2	TGCGCCAGCAGCAGGACTAGCGGGGGGCCGGTGGATACGCAGTATTTT	CASSRTSGGPVDTQYF
TRBV7-2	.	TRBJ1-2	TRBD1	TGTGCCAGCAGCTATACCGGGACAGGGCATGGCTACACCTTC	CASSYTGTGHGYTF
TRBV25-1	many	TRBJ2-7	.	TGTGCCAGCAGTGATCCTAAGACAGGCGGCGCCTACGAGCAGTACTTC	CASSDPKTGGAYEQYF
TRBV12-3/TRBV12-4	.	TRBJ2-5	.	TGTGCCAGCAGTTTGGGCGTGATCCAAGAGACCCAGTACTTC	CASSLGVIQETQYF
TRBV20-1	few	TRBJ2-7	TRBD2	TGCAGTGCTAGAGACGGACTAGCGGCCTACGAGCAGTACTTC	CSARDGLAAYEQYF
TRBV20-1	.	TRBJ2-3	.	TGCAGTGCGAGGGATGATGGGGGAGGTACGCAGTATTTT	CSARDDGGGTQYF
TRBV27	.	TRBJ2-1	TRBD2	TGTGCCAGCAGTTTACAAGCGGGAGGGCCTGGAAATGAGCAGTTCTTC	CASSLQAGGPGNEQFF
TRBV25-1	few	TRBJ2-5	.	TGTGCCAGCAGTGAATCGGGGTTTCAGCAAGAGACCCAGTACTTC	CASSESGFQQETQYF
TRBV3-1	few	TRBJ2-3	.	TGTGCCAGCAGCCCGCAATTTGGAGAGGTGTTAGATACGCAGTATTTT	CASSPQFGEVLDTQYF
TRBV5-1	many	TRBJ2-7	.	TGCGCCAGCAGCTCCAGCGCCCCTTCCTACGAGCAGTACTTC	CASSSSAPSYEQYF
TRBV4-3	few	TRBJ2-4	.	TGCGCCAGCAGCCAAGAAACAGGGACAAACATTCAGTACTTC	CASSQETGTNIQYF
TRBV12-3/TRBV12-4	many	TRBJ1-1	TRBD1	TGTGCCAGCAGTTTAAGGACAGGGAAAGCTTTCTTT	CASSLRTGKAFF
TRBV29-1	few	TRBJ2-7	.	TGCAGCGTTGAATGGGAGGGGGTTCCTCGCTTC	CSVEWEGVPRF
TRBV7-9	few	TRBJ2-3	.	TGTGCCAGCGGAGGGGATCGAGATACGCAGTATTTT	CASGGDRDTQYF
TRBV7-9	.	TRBJ2-7	.	TGTGCCAGCAGCCCCGGGACACACGAGCAGTACTTC	CASSPGTHEQYF
TRBV25-1	many	TRBJ1-1	.	TGTGCCACCGGAGTGAACACTGAAGCTTTCTTT	CATGVNTEAFF
TRBV9	few	TRBJ2-2	.	TGTGCCAGCAGCCCCCATTTCACCGGGGAGCTGTTTTTT	CASSPHFTGELFF
TRBV12-3/TRBV12-4	.	TRBJ1-5	.	TGTGCCAGCAGTCGAGGGACCCAGCGCCAGCATTTT	CASSRGTQRQHF
TRBV5-5	few	TRBJ1-5	.	TGTGCCAGCAGCTTGGTGTTTAGCAGGCATAGTGGCCAGCCCCAGCATTTT	CASSLVFSRHSGQPQHF
TRBV30	many	TRBJ1-3	.	TGTGCCTGGAGTATCCAGAGCTCTGGAAACACCATATATTTT	CAWSIQSSGNTIYF
TRBV6-2/TRBV6-3	few	TRBJ2-1	TRBD2	TGTGCCAGCAGTTGGACTAGCGGGAGTTTTAGATACAATGAGCAGTTCTTC	CASSWTSGSFRYNEQFF
TRBV12-3/TRBV12-4	many	TRBJ2-1	.	TGTGCCACCGGGGACACCTACAATGAGCAGTTCTTC	CATGDTYNEQFF
TRBV19	few	TRBJ2-1	.	TGTGCCAGTACCATCGGGTCGCCAGGTGAGCAGTTCTTC	CASTIGSPGEQFF
TRBV4-2	few	TRBJ2-1	.	TGTGCCAGCAGCCAAGGGCCTGGGAGAGATGAGCAGTTCTTC	CASSQGPGRDEQFF
TRBV20-1	.	TRBJ2-7	TRBD1	TGCAGTGCTATCGCCGACAGGGGGCCCACCTACGAGCAGTACTTC	CSAIADRGPTYEQYF
TRBV7-8	few	TRBJ2-7	.	TGTGCCAGCAGACCTCATAGCTCCTACGAGCAGTACTTC	CASRPHSSYEQYF
TRBV20-1	.	TRBJ2-7	TRBD2	TGCAGTGCTAGACGAACTAGCGGGATTACCTACGAGCAGTACTTC	CSARRTSGITYEQYF
TRBV15	.	TRBJ2-3	.	TGTGCCACCAGCAGCGGGAGAGGCACAGATACGCAGTATTTT	CATSSGRGTDTQYF
TRBV27	few	TRBJ2-1	.	TGTGCCAGCAGTTTAGGGACTCGGGCTAACAATGAGCAGTTCTTC	CASSLGTRANNEQFF
TRBV20-1	many	TRBJ1-5	.	TGCAGTGCGATGACAGGTCATCAGCCCCAGCATTTT	CSAMTGHQPQHF